Shown below are 13 T cell receptor beta chains from a single sample sequenced in a study of human T cells and chemical hapten exposure. Time point given: patch test 1, 2 weeks after DPC sensitization. As to treatment: therapeutic diphenylcyclopropenone sensitization with weekly scalp DPC. TCRdb processed the RACE reads anew with MiXCR; each CDR3 protein has one entry. The repertoire holds roughly 98,000 distinct CDR3 sequences, with roughly 12% as singletons. This specimen consisted of whole blood, obtained in connection with sensitization to the hapten diphenylcyclopropenone (DPC). These receptors were obtained from a woman aged 40 to 50 with alopecia areata. Some clones in this sample may be carry-over from other donors' samples.

This chain uses TRBV18 with TRBJ2-6; D uncertain. V dropped 3 bases and J dropped 0 bases, with 6 bases sitting between them. The CDR3 extends over 15 amino acids. The germline CDR1 and CDR2 sequences are KGHSH and LQKENI. CDR3 bases: TGTGCCAGCTCACCCAGTAGCTCTGGGGCCAACGTCCTGACTTTC. Its protein is CASSPSSSGANVLTF.

This clonotype was detected a few times. As DNA, the CDR3 is TGTGCCAGCTCACCTCAAGGCAGCTTAGAGACCCAGTACTTC. This sequence encodes CASSPQGSLETQYF. This chain joins TRBV18 and TRBJ2-5; D is unresolved. The CDR3 sequence is 14 residues long. The V end was cut by 3 bases, the J end by 4 bases, with 12 bases between. Germline V CDR1 and CDR2: KGHSH, LQKENI.

The rearrangement uses TRBV7-9 and TRBJ2-2; 14 positions match TRBD2. This CDR3 has 19 amino acids. V lost 4 bases and J lost 6; bases outside the gene matches: 13. Per germline, CDR1 SEHNR and CDR2 FQNEAQ (reference sequence). The CDR3 region has the DNA TGTGCCAGCAGCTCAACCAGACTAGCGGGAGGGCCTGGTGCCGGGGAGCTGTTTTTT. It is translated as CASSSTRLAGGPGAGELFF.

This sequence joins TRBV6-2 or TRBV6-3 and TRBJ2-7; D may correspond to TRBD1 or TRBD2 (5 bases each). The V gene lost 5 bases and the J gene lost 0 bases, with 14 bases spanning the gap. Germline-derived CDR1 and CDR2 are MNHEY and SVGEGT. The CDR3 is 15 amino acids. CDR3 amino acids: CASSHRDLNSYEQYF. Written as DNA, the CDR3 is TGTGCCAGCAGTCACCGGGACCTCAACTCCTACGAGCAGTACTTC.

A few counts support this clonotype. The V gene is TRBV27, the J gene TRBJ2-5, with 7 nucleotides matching TRBD1. Trimming removed 7 bases from V and 1 base from J; junction bases left unmatched: 12. CDR1 is MNHEY and CDR2 is SMNVEV in the germline V gene (reference sequence). The CDR3 has 16 residues. The DNA for the CDR3 is TGTGCCAGCACCAATAGGGGGTGGGACAGCCAAGAGACCCAGTACTTC. It yields the protein CASTNRGWDSQETQYF.

The DNA of the CDR3 is TGTGCCAGCAGTCATTTACTAGCGGGAGTCGCAGATACGCAGTATTTT. It translates to CASSHLLAGVADTQYF. The chain uses TRBV6-6 and TRBJ2-3, with 11 positions matching TRBD2. Germline V gives CDR1 MNHNY, CDR2 SVGAGI (reference sequence). With 5 bases clipped from V and 4 bases from J, the junction kept 8 bases outside the gene matches. This CDR3 spans 16 amino acids.

By frequency in the sample, this clonotype is medium-sized. The gene calls are TRBV12-3 or TRBV12-4 and TRBJ1-1, with a weak D call TRBD1 (5 bases). The V gene lost 6 bases and the J gene lost 5 bases, with 28 bases spanning the gap. There are 18 residues in the CDR3. DNA for the CDR3: TGTGCCAGCAGGGCCTTTCTATTCGAGATGGGGGATCGGACTGAAGCTTTCTTT. Protein sequence: CASRAFLFEMGDRTEAFF.

This clonotype was counted between two and nine times. This chain uses TRBV28 with TRBJ1-1; weak D call: TRBD1 (6 bases). Germline CDR1 MDHEN, CDR2 SYDVKM. V lost 1 base to trimming and J lost 7 bases, with 7 bases between them. The CDR3 is made up of 12 amino acids. CDR3 nucleotides: TGTGCCAGCAGTTTATTAGGGGGTGAAGCTTTCTTT. It translates to CASSLLGGEAFF. The variable domain in full, completed from reference TRBV28 and TRBJ1-1, reads DVKVTQSSRYLVKRTGEKVFLECVQDMDHENMFWYRQDPGLGLRLIYFSYDVKMKEKGDIPEGYSVSREKKERFSLILESASTNQTSMYLCASSLLGGEAFFGQGTRLTVV.

This chain joins TRBV5-5 and TRBJ2-3; TRBD1 is a possible D gene (6 bases). V shed 2 bases and J shed 2 bases, with 9 bases lying between them. The CDR3 runs 14 residues. Looked up from germline, CDR1 is SGHKS and CDR2 is YYEKEE (reference sequence). CDR3 nucleotide sequence: TGTGCCAGCAGCTTATGGGGGCCCACAGATACGCAGTATTTT. Translated, it gives CASSLWGPTDTQYF.

The chain has TRBV18 and TRBJ1-4; 12 bases agree with TRBD1. Germline values: CDR1 KGHSH, CDR2 LQKENI. This CDR3 contains 17 residues. Trimming at V came to 3 bases and at J to 3 bases, leaving 5 bases not matched to a gene. The CDR3 DNA reads as TGTGCCAGCTCACCGGGACAGGGGGCAAAGGCTAATGAAAAACTGTTTTTT. It codes for CASSPGQGAKANEKLFF.

This clonotype has more than one count but fewer than ten. This chain joins TRBV2 and TRBJ1-5; D unresolved. CDR1 SNHLY and CDR2 FYNNEI come from the germline V gene. Trimming cost V 8 bases and J 7 bases, with 18 bases left between them. There are 14 residues in the CDR3. This CDR3 is CASQGWVWGQPQHF. The CDR3 nucleotides read TGTGCCAGCCAAGGGTGGGTCTGGGGACAGCCCCAGCATTTT.

This clonotype was observed at least ten times. This chain uses TRBV6-2 or TRBV6-3 with TRBJ2-7; 7 bases are shared with TRBD2. V trimming: 1 base; J trimming: 2 bases; junction bases outside the gene matches: 5. Per the germline V gene, CDR1 is MNHEY and CDR2 is SVGEGT. This CDR3 contains 15 residues. The CDR3 DNA follows: TGTGCCAGCAGTTACTGGCTAGCGGATCCCTACGAGCAGTACTTC. Translation: CASSYWLADPYEQYF.

This clonotype was seen a handful of times. The rearrangement uses TRBV11-2 and TRBJ2-7, with 7 bases that match TRBD1. V lost 3 bases, J lost 2 bases, and 1 base stayed unmatched. CDR1 is SGHAT, CDR2 FQNNGV, per germline. This CDR3 spans 13 amino acids. CDR3 in amino acids: CASSLDRPYEQYF. Here the CDR3 DNA reads TGTGCCAGCAGCTTGGACAGGCCCTACGAGCAGTACTTC.